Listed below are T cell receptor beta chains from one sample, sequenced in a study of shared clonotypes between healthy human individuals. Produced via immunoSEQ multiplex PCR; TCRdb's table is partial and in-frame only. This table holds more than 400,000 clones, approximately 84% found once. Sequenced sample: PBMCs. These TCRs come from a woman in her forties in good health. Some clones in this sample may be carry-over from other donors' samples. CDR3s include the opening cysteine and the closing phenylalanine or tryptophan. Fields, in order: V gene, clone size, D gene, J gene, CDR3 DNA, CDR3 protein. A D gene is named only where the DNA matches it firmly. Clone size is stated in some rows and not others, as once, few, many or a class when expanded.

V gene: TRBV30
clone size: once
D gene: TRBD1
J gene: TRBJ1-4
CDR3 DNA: TGTGCCCGTGAGGACCGTACAGGGGATGAAAAACTGTTTTTT
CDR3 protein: CAREDRTGDEKLFF

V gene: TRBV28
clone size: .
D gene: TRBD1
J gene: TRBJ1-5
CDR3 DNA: TGTGCCAGCAGCCCCCCCCCGGGACAGGGGAGTCAGCCCCAGCATTTT
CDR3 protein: CASSPPPGQGSQPQHF

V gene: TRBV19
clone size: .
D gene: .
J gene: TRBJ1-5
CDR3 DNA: TGTGCCAGTAGTGAGGGCAGAGATCAGCCCCAGCATTTT
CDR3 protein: CASSEGRDQPQHF

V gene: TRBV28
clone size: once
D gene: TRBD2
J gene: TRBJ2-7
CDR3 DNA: TGTGCCAGCAGTTTGGGCGGGAGGGCCGGAGAGCAGTACTTC
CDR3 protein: CASSLGGRAGEQYF

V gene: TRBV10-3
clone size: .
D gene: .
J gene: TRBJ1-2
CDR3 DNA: TGTGCCATCAGTGAGTCAGGAGGGAACGGTTATGGCTACACCTTC
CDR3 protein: CAISESGGNGYGYTF

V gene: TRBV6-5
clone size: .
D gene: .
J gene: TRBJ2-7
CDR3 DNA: TGTGCCCGCGTGGGAGAATTCCCCTACGAGCAGTACTTC
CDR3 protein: CARVGEFPYEQYF

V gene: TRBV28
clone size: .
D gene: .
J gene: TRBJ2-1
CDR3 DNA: TGTGCCAGCAGTTTAGTGGGTAATAGGGTGGGTTCTGAGCAGTTCTTC
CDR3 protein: CASSLVGNRVGSEQFF

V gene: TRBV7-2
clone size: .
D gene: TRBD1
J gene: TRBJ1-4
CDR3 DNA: TGTGCCAGCAGCTTTACAGGGGGCGGTGAAAAACTGTTTTTT
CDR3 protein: CASSFTGGGEKLFF

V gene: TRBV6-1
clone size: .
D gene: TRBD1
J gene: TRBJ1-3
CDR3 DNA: TGTGCCAGCAGTGAAGGGACAGGACCTGGAAACACCATATATTTT
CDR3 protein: CASSEGTGPGNTIYF

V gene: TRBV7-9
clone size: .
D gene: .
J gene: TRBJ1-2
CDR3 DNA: TGTGCCAGCAGCTCGTCCGGGACACTAAACTATGGCTACACCTTC
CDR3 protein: CASSSSGTLNYGYTF

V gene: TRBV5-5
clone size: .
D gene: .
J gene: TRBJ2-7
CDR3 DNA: TGTGCCAGCAGCACTAGCCTCTACGAGCAGTACTTC
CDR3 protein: CASSTSLYEQYF

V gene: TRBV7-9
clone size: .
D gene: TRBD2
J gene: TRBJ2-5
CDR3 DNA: TGTGCCAGCAGCCTACCTGGACTAGCGGCCAGCCAAGAGACCCAGTACTTC
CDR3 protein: CASSLPGLAASQETQYF

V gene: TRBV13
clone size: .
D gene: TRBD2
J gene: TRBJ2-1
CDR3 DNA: TGTGCCAGCACAAGCGGGGCTAGCTCCTACAATGAGCAGTTCTTC
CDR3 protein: CASTSGASSYNEQFF

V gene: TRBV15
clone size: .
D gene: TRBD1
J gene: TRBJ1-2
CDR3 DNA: TGTGCCACCAGCAGAGATCGGCGACAGGGTTATGGCTACACCTTC
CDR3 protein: CATSRDRRQGYGYTF

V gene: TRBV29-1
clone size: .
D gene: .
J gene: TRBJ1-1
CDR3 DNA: TGCAGCGTAGGTAGGGTGACTGAAGCTTTCTTT
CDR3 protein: CSVGRVTEAFF

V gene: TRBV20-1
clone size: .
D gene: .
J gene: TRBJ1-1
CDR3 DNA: TGCAGTGCTATGCTGAGCACTGAAGCTTTCTTT
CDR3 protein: CSAMLSTEAFF

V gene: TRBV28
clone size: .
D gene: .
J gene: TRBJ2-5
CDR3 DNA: TGTGCCAGCAGTTTAGTGGGGCTACCGGAGACCCAGTACTTC
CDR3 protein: CASSLVGLPETQYF

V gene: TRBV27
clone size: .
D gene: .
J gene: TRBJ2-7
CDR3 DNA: TGTGCCAGCAGTTCGGGGTACGGGGTGAGCGAGCAGTACTTC
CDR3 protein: CASSSGYGVSEQYF

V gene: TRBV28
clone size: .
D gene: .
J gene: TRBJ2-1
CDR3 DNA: TGTGCCAGCAGCTCCCCAGGGGACTACGAAAATGAGCAGTTCTTC
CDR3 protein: CASSSPGDYENEQFF

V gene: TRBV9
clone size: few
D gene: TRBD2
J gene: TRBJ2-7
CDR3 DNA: TGTGCCAGCAGCGCGCAAGTAGCGGGCGCCTACGAGCAGTACTTC
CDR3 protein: CASSAQVAGAYEQYF

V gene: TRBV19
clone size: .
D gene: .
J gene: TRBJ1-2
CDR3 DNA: TGTGCCAGTAGTATAGATTGGGACAACTATGGCTACACCTTC
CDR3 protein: CASSIDWDNYGYTF

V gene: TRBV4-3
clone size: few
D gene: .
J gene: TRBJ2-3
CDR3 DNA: TGCGCCAGCAGCCAAGATTTAGGTAGCACAGATACGCAGTATTTT
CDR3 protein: CASSQDLGSTDTQYF

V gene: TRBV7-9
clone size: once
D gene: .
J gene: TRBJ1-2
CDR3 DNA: TGTGCCAGCAGCTTAGCCGTGACCGCATATGGCTACACCTTT
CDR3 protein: CASSLAVTAYGYTF

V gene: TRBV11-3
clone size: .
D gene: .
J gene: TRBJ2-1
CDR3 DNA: TGTGCCAGCAGCTTAGATCTGGCGTCCTACAATGAGCAGTTCTTC
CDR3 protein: CASSLDLASYNEQFF

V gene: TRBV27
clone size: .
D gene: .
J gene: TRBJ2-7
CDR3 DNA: TGTGCCAGCAGTATACTAGGAGCGACCACCAGCTACGAGCAGTACTTC
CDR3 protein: CASSILGATTSYEQYF

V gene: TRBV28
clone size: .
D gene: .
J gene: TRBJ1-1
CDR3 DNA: TGTGCCAGCAGTTCCCCACATGTGACAGTTGAAGCTTTCTTT
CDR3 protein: CASSSPHVTVEAFF

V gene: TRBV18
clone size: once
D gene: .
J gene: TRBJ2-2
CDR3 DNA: TGTGCCAGCTCACCACAGGGGCCGAACACCGGGGAGCTGTTTTTT
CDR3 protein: CASSPQGPNTGELFF

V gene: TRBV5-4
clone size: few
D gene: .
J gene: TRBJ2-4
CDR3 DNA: TGTGCCAGCAGCTTGGAAGTAGAGGCCATTCAGTACTTC
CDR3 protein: CASSLEVEAIQYF

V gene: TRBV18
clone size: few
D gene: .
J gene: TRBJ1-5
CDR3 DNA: TGTGCCAGCTCACCGAACAGAGATCAGCCCCAGCATTTT
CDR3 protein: CASSPNRDQPQHF

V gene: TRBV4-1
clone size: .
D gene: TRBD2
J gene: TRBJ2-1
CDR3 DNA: TGCGCCAGCAGCCAAGTCGGTGCTAGCGGGAGCGAGCAGTTCTTC
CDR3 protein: CASSQVGASGSEQFF

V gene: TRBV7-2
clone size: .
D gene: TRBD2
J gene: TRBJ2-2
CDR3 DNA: TGTGCCAGCAGCCCCCTACTAGCGGGGGGTGGTTCCACCGGGGAGCTGTTTTTT
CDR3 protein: CASSPLLAGGGSTGELFF

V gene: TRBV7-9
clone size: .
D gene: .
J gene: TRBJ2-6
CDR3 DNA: TGTGCCAGCAGCTCTCCCCAAAAGACAGGACGCTCTGGGGCCAACGTCCTGACTTTC
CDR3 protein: CASSSPQKTGRSGANVLTF

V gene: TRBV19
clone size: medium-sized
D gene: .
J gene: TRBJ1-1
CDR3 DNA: TGTGCCAGTTCCCCTTGGGGGACATCGAACACTGAAGCTTTCTTT
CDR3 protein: CASSPWGTSNTEAFF

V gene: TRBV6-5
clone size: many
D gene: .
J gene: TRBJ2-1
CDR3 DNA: TGTGCCAGCAGTTACGACGGGACTGAGCAGTTCTTC
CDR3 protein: CASSYDGTEQFF

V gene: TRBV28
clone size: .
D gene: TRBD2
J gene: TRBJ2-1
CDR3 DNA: TGTGCCAGCAGCAGAAGCGGGAGTAGGAACAATGAGCAGTTCTTC
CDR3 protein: CASSRSGSRNNEQFF

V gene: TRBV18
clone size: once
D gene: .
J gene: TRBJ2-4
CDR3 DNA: TGTGCCAGCTCACCAGGCAAAAACATTCAGTACTTC
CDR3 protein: CASSPGKNIQYF

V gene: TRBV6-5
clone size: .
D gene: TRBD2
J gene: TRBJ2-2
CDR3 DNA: TGTGCCAGCACTTTAGCGGGAGTAAACACCGGGGAGCTGTTTTTT
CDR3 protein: CASTLAGVNTGELFF

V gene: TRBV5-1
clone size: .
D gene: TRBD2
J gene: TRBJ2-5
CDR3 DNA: TGCGCCAGCAGCTTGGGGACTAGCGGGACCTCGGGGGAGACCCAGTACTTC
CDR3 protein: CASSLGTSGTSGETQYF

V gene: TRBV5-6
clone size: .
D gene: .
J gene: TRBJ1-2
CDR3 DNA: TGTGCCAGCAGCTTCTTACAGTGCCATGGCTACACCTTC
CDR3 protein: CASSFLQCHGYTF

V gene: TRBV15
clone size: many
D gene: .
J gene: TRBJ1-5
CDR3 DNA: TGTGCCACCAGCAGAGAGGGGCAGGCCAATCAGCCCCAGCATTTT
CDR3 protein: CATSREGQANQPQHF

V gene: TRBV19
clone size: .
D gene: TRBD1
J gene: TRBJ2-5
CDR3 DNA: TGTGCCAGTAGTATTACCGGGACAGCAGACTTGGAGACCCAGTACTTC
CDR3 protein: CASSITGTADLETQYF

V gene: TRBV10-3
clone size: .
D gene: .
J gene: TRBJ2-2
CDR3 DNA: TGTGCCATCAGTGAGTCGAGTAGCGCCAACACCGGGGAGCTGTTTTTT
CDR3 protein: CAISESSSANTGELFF

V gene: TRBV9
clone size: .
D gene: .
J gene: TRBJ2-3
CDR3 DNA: TGTGCCAGCAGGGGTAGCACAGATACGCAGTATTTT
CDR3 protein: CASRGSTDTQYF

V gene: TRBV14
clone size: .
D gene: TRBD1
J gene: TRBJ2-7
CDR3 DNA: TGTGCCAGCAGCGCAACAGGGGGCTCCTACGAGCAGTACTTC
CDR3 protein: CASSATGGSYEQYF

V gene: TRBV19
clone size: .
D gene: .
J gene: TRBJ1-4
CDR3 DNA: TGTGCCAGTAGCCAAAGACGGGGACATAGTAATGAAAAACTGTTTTTT
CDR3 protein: CASSQRRGHSNEKLFF

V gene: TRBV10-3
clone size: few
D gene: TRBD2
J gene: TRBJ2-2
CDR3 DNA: TGTGCCACCCTCACTAGCGGACCCACCGGGGAGCTGTTTTTT
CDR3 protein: CATLTSGPTGELFF

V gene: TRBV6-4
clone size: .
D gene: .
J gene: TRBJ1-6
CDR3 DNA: TGTGCCAGCAGTGGTGAGAAAGGCTCACCCCTCCACTTT
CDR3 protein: CASSGEKGSPLHF

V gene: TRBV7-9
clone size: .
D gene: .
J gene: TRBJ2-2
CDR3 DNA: TGTGCCAGCAGCTACTTTAGGGCCACCGGGGAGCTGTTTTTT
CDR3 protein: CASSYFRATGELFF

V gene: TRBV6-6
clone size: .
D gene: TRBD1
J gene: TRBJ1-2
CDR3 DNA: TGTGCCAGCTCGGGACAGGACGGCTATGGCTACACCTTC
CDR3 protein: CASSGQDGYGYTF

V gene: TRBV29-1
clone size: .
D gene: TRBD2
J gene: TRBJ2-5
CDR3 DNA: TGCAGCGTTGAAGCGCGGGGAGGGCGATCTGGGACCCAGTACTTC
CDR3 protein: CSVEARGGRSGTQYF

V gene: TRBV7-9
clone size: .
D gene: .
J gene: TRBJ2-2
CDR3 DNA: TGTGCCAGCAGCAATCCCCTAGATGCCGGGGAGCTGTTTTTT
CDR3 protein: CASSNPLDAGELFF

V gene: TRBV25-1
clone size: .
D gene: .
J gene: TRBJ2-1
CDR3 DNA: TGTGCCAGCAGTGAATACCGGGACTCTCCAAATGAGCAGTTCTTC
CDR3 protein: CASSEYRDSPNEQFF

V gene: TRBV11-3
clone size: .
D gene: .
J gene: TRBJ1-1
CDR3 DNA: TGTGCCAGCAGCTTAGAAGGGGGGGATACTGAAGCTTTCTTT
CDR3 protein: CASSLEGGDTEAFF

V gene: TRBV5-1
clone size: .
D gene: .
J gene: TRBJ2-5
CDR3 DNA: TGCGCCAGCAGCACCGCGAGGGGCGTACAAGAGACCCAGTACTTC
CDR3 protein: CASSTARGVQETQYF

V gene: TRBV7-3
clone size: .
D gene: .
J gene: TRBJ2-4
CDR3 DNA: TGTGCCAGCAGCCCAAGAAGGGAGCAGTACTTC
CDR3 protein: CASSPRREQYF

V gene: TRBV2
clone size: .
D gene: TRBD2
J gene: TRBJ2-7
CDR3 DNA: TGTGCCAGCAGGGGGGGTAGCGGGAACTCCTACGAGCAGTACTTC
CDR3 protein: CASRGGSGNSYEQYF

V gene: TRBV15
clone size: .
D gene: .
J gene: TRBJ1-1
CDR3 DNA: TGTGCCACCAGCAGAGATCAGGGACTAAACACTGAAGCTTTCTTT
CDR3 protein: CATSRDQGLNTEAFF